A selection of T cell receptor beta chains follows, all from one sample in a study of blood T cell repertoires in COVID-19. Some clones are missing from TCRdb's copy, which holds only in-frame ones; the method was immunoSEQ multiplex PCR. The sample includes over 120,000 clones, around 86% seen only once; the top ten take around 11%. What was sequenced was PBMCs or T cells enriched from blood (not recorded which). The receptors stem from a man between 60 and 70 years old who had recovered from COVID-19. CDR3s include the opening cysteine and the closing phenylalanine or tryptophan. Fields, in order: J gene, D gene, clone size, V gene, CDR3 DNA, CDR3 protein. The D gene is left open where the match is weak. Some rows have no size entry. The others give once, few or many, or a class for an expanded clone.

TRBJ2-1 | - | - | TRBV5-1 | TGCGCCAGCAGCTTGACAGGCATAAATGAGCAGTTCTTC | CASSLTGINEQFF
TRBJ2-3 | - | - | TRBV9 | TGTGCCAGCAGCGAAGGGAGGGGGGGGGCAGATACGCAGTATTTT | CASSEGRGGADTQYF
TRBJ2-7 | - | - | TRBV11-2 | TGTGCCAGCAGCTTAAGGGGGAGGGACGGACTCTACGAGCAGTACTTC | CASSLRGRDGLYEQYF
TRBJ2-7 | - | - | TRBV10-2 | TGCGCCAGCAGTGAACTACAGGGTGGCTACGAGCAGTACTTC | CASSELQGGYEQYF
TRBJ1-4 | - | few | TRBV5-1 | TGCGCCAGCAGCTTGGGACAGTTTAATGAAAAACTGTTTTTT | CASSLGQFNEKLFF
TRBJ1-3 | - | - | TRBV30 | TGTGCCTGGTATGACCGCGGGGCTGGAAACACCATATATTTT | CAWYDRGAGNTIYF
TRBJ2-2 | - | - | TRBV7-6 | TGTGCCAGCAGCGGCTGGGGCCCGAACACCGGGGAGCTGTTTTTT | CASSGWGPNTGELFF
TRBJ1-2 | - | - | TRBV28 | TGTGCCAGCAGTTTTGTGGACAGACTCTATGGCTACACCTTC | CASSFVDRLYGYTF
TRBJ1-6 | - | - | TRBV4-2 | TGTGCCAGCAGCCAAGGTACTAGCTCCTATAATTCACCCCTCCACTTT | CASSQGTSSYNSPLHF
TRBJ2-7 | TRBD2 | - | TRBV28 | TGTGCCAGCAGTCCAGTGGGACTAGCGGGAGATGGCGAGCAGTACTTC | CASSPVGLAGDGEQYF
TRBJ1-1 | - | - | TRBV29-1 | TGCAGCGTTGCGCAACATGGACAACTACTTTTGAACACTGAAGCTTTCTTT | CSVAQHGQLLLNTEAFF
TRBJ2-7 | TRBD1 | - | TRBV7-9 | TGTGCCAGCAGCGTCACAGGGGGCGCGTACGAGCAGTACTTC | CASSVTGGAYEQYF
TRBJ2-5 | - | - | TRBV30 | TGTGCCTGGAGTGTACAGGAGACCCAGTACTTC | CAWSVQETQYF
TRBJ2-7 | - | once | TRBV12-2 | TGTGCAAGTTGCTTAGCGTGTCGAAGGGGCCGCTACGAGCAGTACTTC | CASCLACRRGRYEQYF
TRBJ1-6 | - | once | TRBV10-1 | TGCGCCAGCAGTGAGAGCGTACTTGGCGATAATTCACCCCTCCACTTT | CASSESVLGDNSPLHF
TRBJ1-2 | - | once | TRBV6-5 | TGTGCCAGCAGGGAGACAGGATTGTACTATGGCTACACCTTC | CASRETGLYYGYTF
TRBJ2-5 | TRBD1 | - | TRBV15 | TGTGCCACCAGCAGAGTTGGGGACAGAAAAGAGACCCAGTACTTC | CATSRVGDRKETQYF
TRBJ2-2 | - | - | TRBV18 | TGTGCCAGCTCACAGTTAGAAAACACCGGGGAGCTGTTTTTT | CASSQLENTGELFF
TRBJ1-5 | TRBD1 | - | TRBV7-9 | TGTGCCAGCAGCTTAGGGGACAGGGGTTGGGATAGCAATCAGCCCCAGCATTTT | CASSLGDRGWDSNQPQHF
TRBJ2-7 | - | - | TRBV5-1 | TGCGCCAGCAGCTTGGACAGGGAGTACGAGCAGTACTTC | CASSLDREYEQYF
TRBJ2-7 | TRBD1 | - | TRBV7-2 | TGTGCCAGCAGCTGGGGGACAGTCTACGAGCAGTACTTC | CASSWGTVYEQYF
TRBJ1-1 | - | - | TRBV6-5 | TGTGCCAGCAGTTCCCACCAGACTGAAGCTTTCTTT | CASSSHQTEAFF
TRBJ1-5 | - | few | TRBV5-8 | TGTGCCAGCAGCTTGGCCGAGGGGGTTGGGACGCCCCAGCATTTT | CASSLAEGVGTPQHF
TRBJ1-4 | - | - | TRBV5-1 | TGCGCCAGCAGCCCGCAGGGGTATGATAATGAAAAACTGTTTTTT | CASSPQGYDNEKLFF
TRBJ1-3 | - | once | TRBV2 | TGTGCCAGCAGCGACAGGAGGGGAAACACCATATATTTT | CASSDRRGNTIYF
TRBJ2-7 | - | - | TRBV20-1 | TGCAGTGTGAGAACGAACTACGAGCAGTACTTC | CSVRTNYEQYF
TRBJ1-5 | TRBD1 | - | TRBV5-1 | TGCGCCAGCAGCCTTTACGGACAGGACAGCAATCAGCCCCAGCATTTT | CASSLYGQDSNQPQHF
TRBJ1-6 | - | - | TRBV10-2 | TGCGCCACCCAACGGGTCCCGGATTCACCCCTCCACTTT | CATQRVPDSPLHF
TRBJ2-2 | TRBD1 | - | TRBV10-3 | TGTGCCATCAGTGAGGTGGGACAGGGAACCGGGGAGCTGTTTTTT | CAISEVGQGTGELFF
TRBJ1-2 | TRBD1 | - | TRBV19 | TGTGCCAGTAGTTCCCAGGGGGCGGACTATGGCTACACCTTC | CASSSQGADYGYTF